This TCR beta chain comes out of a study of OX40 agonist ivuxolimab in advanced cancers. Data came from immunoSEQ multiplex PCR; TCRdb stores just in-frame clones and leaves some out. The data show more than 45,000 clones, 75% to 90% seen once. Germline values: CDR1 MNHNY, CDR2 SVGAGI (reference sequence). The CDR3 extends over 13 amino acids. The V gene end was trimmed by 11 bases and the J gene end by 1 base; junction bases not matched to a gene: 5. Peripheral blood came from all dose cohorts at three timepoints. The starting material was CD4+ or CD8+ T cells sorted from blood, obtained in a trial of the OX40 agonist ivuxolimab. The chain uses TRBV6-6 and TRBJ1-3; TRBD1 matches at 7 bases. The clonotype originates from an adult with an advanced solid tumor such as melanoma, head and neck, liver or kidney cancer. CDR3 sequence reads: CAGATGSGNTIYF. Here the CDR3 DNA reads TGTGCCGGGGCGACAGGGTCTGGAAACACCATATATTTT.